A single sample is the source of the 20 T cell receptor beta chains below, sequenced in a study of blood T cell repertoires in COVID-19. The table came from immunoSEQ multiplex PCR; TCRdb's copy has only in-frame clones and leaves some out. Of some 370,000 clones listed, approximately 87% are singletons. Material: peripheral blood. These receptor sequences come from a woman in her twenties or thirties with COVID-19, enrolled during active disease.

This chain connects TRBV12-3 or TRBV12-4 to TRBJ1-1; no firm D call. The CDR3 contains 13 residues. The germline V and J ends were trimmed by 3 bases and 3 bases, with 8 bases remaining between them. The CDR3 DNA is TGTGCCAGCAGTTTCCTCGAGGACACTGAAGCTTTCTTT. Its protein is CASSFLEDTEAFF.

This clone showed up just a few times. The chain recombines TRBV5-1 with TRBJ2-7, with 8 positions matching TRBD2. The CDR3 has 14 amino acids. Trimming took 2 bases from V and 3 from J; bases not matched to a gene: 4. CDR1 and CDR2 from the germline V gene are SGHRS and YFSETQ. CDR3 DNA: TGCGCCAGCAGCTTACGGGAGGGCGGCTACGAGCAGTACTTC. It is translated as CASSLREGGYEQYF.

This clone appeared once. Written as DNA, the CDR3 is TGTGCCTGGAGTGGAGGGGACAGGGGGAATGAAAAACTGTTTTTT. As protein: CAWSGGDRGNEKLFF. This chain joins TRBV30 and TRBJ1-4; 11 bases map to TRBD1. The CDR3 runs to 15 residues. J was trimmed by 5 bases and V by 1 base; bases with no gene match: 3. The germline V gene encodes CDR1 GTSNPN and CDR2 SVGIG (reference sequence).

Details on this clone: This same CDR3 is encoded by further DNA sequences in the sample. The chain combines TRBV3-1 (or the pseudogene TRBV3-2) with TRBJ1-1; D possibly corresponds to TRBD1 (6 bases). Germline V lookup: CDR1 LGHDT, CDR2 YNNKEL (reference sequence). The CDR3 sequence is 13 residues long. With 4 bases removed from V and 3 bases from J, the gap between germline ends came to 9 bases. The CDR3 region has the DNA TGTGCCAGCAGCCTAAACAGGGACACTGAAGCTTTCTTT. It specifies CASSLNRDTEAFF.

The rearrangement uses TRBV30 and TRBJ1-2; D remains unclear. V lost 4 bases and J 3 bases, leaving 15 bases between the germline ends. The germline gives CDR1 GTSNPN, CDR2 SVGIG (reference sequence). CDR3 length: 14 residues. The CDR3 bases are TGTGCCTGGACCCTCGGAATGGGAGACTATGGCTACACCTTC. Translating it yields CAWTLGMGDYGYTF.

The CDR3 region is CASSRDRVSGNTIYF. CDR3 DNA sequence: TGTGCCAGCAGCAGGGACAGGGTCTCTGGAAACACCATATATTTT. The J gene is TRBJ1-3, the V gene TRBV3-1 (or the pseudogene TRBV3-2); TRBD1 aligns across 9 bases. The CDR3 has 15 residues. CDR1 is LGHDT and CDR2 is YNNKEL in the germline V gene (reference sequence). V lost 5 bases and J lost 0; bases outside the gene matches: 2.

This chain uses TRBV9 with TRBJ2-3; 9 nucleotides agree with TRBD2. The CDR3 is 16 residues long. Germline V gene data show CDR1 as SGDLS and CDR2 as YYNGEE. Trimming at V came to 1 base and at J to 6 bases, leaving 9 bases not matched to a gene. The CDR3, as DNA: TGTGCCAGCAGCGTAACCGGCGGGAGGGCAACTGATACGCAGTATTTT. Protein product: CASSVTGGRATDTQYF.

For this clone: Distinct nucleotide sequences in the sample also encode this CDR3. This chain links TRBV28 with TRBJ2-7; D gene uncertain. Germline V CDR1 and CDR2: MDHEN, SYDVKM. Trimming took off 6 bases at V and 4 bases at J, with 7 bases between the two ends. There are 11 residues in the CDR3. CDR3 bases: TGTGCCAGCAGCCCCCTGTACGAGCAGTACTTC. Its translation: CASSPLYEQYF.

The chain couples TRBV30 to TRBJ2-7, with D possibly matching TRBD1 (6 bases). The CDR3 runs to 13 residues. Germline loops: CDR1 GTSNPN, CDR2 SVGIG (reference sequence). V shed 4 bases and J shed 0 bases, with 10 bases lying between them. The chain's CDR3 is CAWTGDTSYEQYF. In nucleotides, the CDR3 is TGTGCCTGGACCGGGGACACCTCCTACGAGCAGTACTTC.

The chain is built from TRBV19 and TRBJ1-2; 7 nucleotides agree with TRBD1. The length of the CDR3 is 14 residues. With V trimmed by 7 bases and J by 7 bases, 12 bases remained unmatched. Germline V gene lookup returns CDR1 LNHDA and CDR2 SQIVND (reference sequence). Here the CDR3 DNA reads TGTGCCAGTAAGGACAGGCGGACCTCGGGTGGCTACACCTTC. Translating it yields CASKDRRTSGGYTF.

The gene calls are TRBV6-2 or TRBV6-3 and TRBJ2-7; D unresolved. This CDR3 is 12 amino acids long. Germline CDR1 and CDR2: MNHEY and SVGEGT. V was clipped by 6 bases and J by 3 bases, with 9 bases between them. CDR3 amino acids: CASSPAGYEQYF. CDR3 DNA sequence: TGTGCCAGCAGCCCCGCAGGCTACGAGCAGTACTTC.

The table lists this clone with a count of one. The V call is TRBV7-6, the J call TRBJ1-3, with D unresolved. This CDR3 is 10 amino acids long. The germline V gene encodes CDR1 SGHVS and CDR2 FNYEAQ. V was clipped by 1 base and J by 12 bases, with 4 bases between them. The CDR3 region is CASSLDGIYF. As DNA, the CDR3 is TGTGCCAGCAGCTTAGACGGCATATATTTT.

The chain links TRBV3-1 (or the pseudogene TRBV3-2) to TRBJ2-2, with a possible D match to TRBD2 (6 bases). The V end was cut by 1 base, the J end by 1 base, with 10 bases between. The CDR3 runs 16 residues. Germline CDR1 reads LGHDT; CDR2 reads YNNKEL (reference sequence). The CDR3 spells CASSQAGLQNTGELFF. CDR3 nucleotide sequence: TGTGCCAGCAGCCAAGCGGGACTCCAGAACACCGGGGAGCTGTTTTTT.

In its sample, this clone was seen once. The chain links TRBV6-5 to TRBJ2-7; 7 nucleotides align to TRBD1. With V trimmed by 6 bases and J by 1 base, 6 bases remained unmatched. The CDR3 sequence is 14 residues long. Germline loops: CDR1 MNHEY, CDR2 SVGAGI. CDR3 residues: CASSHGQDSYEQYF. The DNA for the CDR3 is TGTGCCAGCAGCCATGGACAGGATTCCTACGAGCAGTACTTC.

This sequence joins TRBV19 and TRBJ1-1; tentative D call: TRBD1 (6 bases). Germline V gene lookup returns CDR1 LNHDA and CDR2 SQIVND (reference sequence). The ends were cut back, 6 bases at V and 0 bases at J, with 11 bases in the middle. The CDR3 covers 14 residues. CDR3 region: CASRKGGMNTEAFF. The CDR3 nucleotides read TGTGCCAGTAGGAAGGGGGGGATGAACACTGAAGCTTTCTTT.

This rearrangement joins TRBV4-1 to TRBJ1-5, with 7 bases lining up with TRBD1. The V gene end was trimmed by 3 bases and the J gene end by 2 bases; junction bases not matched to a gene: 7. CDR1 MGHRA and CDR2 YSYEKL come from the germline V gene. The CDR3 contains 16 residues. The CDR3 nucleotides are TGCGCCAGCAGCCACGTACAGGGGATAGGCAATCAGCCCCAGCATTTT. It yields the protein CASSHVQGIGNQPQHF.

This sequence joins TRBV11-1 and TRBJ2-1, with a possible D match to TRBD2 (5 bases). The ends were cut back, 2 bases at V and 5 bases at J, with 7 bases in the middle. This CDR3 is built from 13 residues. Germline assignment: CDR1 SGHAT and CDR2 FQDESV (reference sequence). CDR3 coding DNA: TGTGCCAGCAGCTTACCGGAGGACAATGAGCAGTTCTTC. Amino acids: CASSLPEDNEQFF.

The chain has TRBV28 and TRBJ2-2; the match to TRBD2 covers 10 bases. Germline-derived CDR1 and CDR2 are MDHEN and SYDVKM. J gave up 2 bases and V 8 bases, and 8 bases lay outside the gene matches. This CDR3 has 16 residues. CDR3 amino acids: CASQTSGLSNTGELFF. Here the CDR3 DNA reads TGTGCCAGCCAGACTAGCGGGTTATCCAACACCGGGGAGCTGTTTTTT.

This sequence joins TRBV19 and TRBJ2-3, with 10 positions matching TRBD2. CDR1 is LNHDA, CDR2 SQIVND, per germline (reference sequence). CDR3 length: 16 amino acids. V lost 3 bases, J lost 6 bases, and 9 bases stayed unmatched. The CDR3 is CASSIISLAGVDTQYF. CDR3 in DNA: TGTGCCAGTAGTATCATTTCCCTAGCGGGGGTGGATACGCAGTATTTT.

The chain has TRBV13 and TRBJ2-4; possibly TRBD2 for D (6 bases). In germline, CDR1 is PRHDT, CDR2 FYEKMQ (reference sequence). V lost 5 bases and J lost 1, with 12 bases in between. The CDR3 spans 15 residues. As DNA, the CDR3 is TGTGCCAGCAGCCAAGCGGGCAGGGCCAAAAACATTCAGTACTTC. Translating it yields CASSQAGRAKNIQYF.